A selection of T cell receptor beta chains follows, all from one sample in a study of T cell clusters in autoimmune cytopenias. For each CDR3 protein, TCRdb gives one entry from its re-call of the multiplex PCR reads, without DNA. The sample table sets out about 6,900 distinct CDR3 sequences. These data were likewise used in another study, on T cell repertoires in aging, cancer and after chemotherapy.

The sequencing input was peripheral blood. These TCRs come from a human donor in good health. Both conserved end residues are part of each CDR3. Some rows have no size entry. The others give once, few or many, or a class for an expanded clone.

clone_size,j_call,v_call,cdr3_aa
medium-sized,TRBJ2-1,TRBV27,CASSLNGYNEQFF
-,TRBJ2-3,TRBV11-1,CASSFTSVTDTQYF
-,TRBJ2-3,TRBV18,CASSPGQTRTDTQYF
-,TRBJ2-1,TRBV5-4,CASSLATGSTYNEQFF
medium-sized,TRBJ1-5,TRBV19,CASMSHRGGQPQHF
-,TRBJ2-1,TRBV12-3/TRBV12-4,CASSFVGSDEQFF
medium-sized,TRBJ2-5,TRBV15,CATSRGTGGQETQYF
medium-sized,TRBJ1-4,TRBV6-6,CASSYRGGEKLFF
-,TRBJ1-2,TRBV24-1,CATSDGRYGYTF
-,TRBJ1-2,TRBV7-6,CASSLAGQGVLTNGGGNYGYTF
-,TRBJ2-6,TRBV18,CASSPRDRVISGANVLTF
-,TRBJ2-5,TRBV12-3/TRBV12-4,CASSLGTGGLTQYF
medium-sized,TRBJ2-3,TRBV6-1,CASSATFFRTSKRTDTQYF
-,TRBJ2-1,TRBV20-1,CSARDPFGTGAPNEQFF
medium-sized,TRBJ2-3,TRBV29-1,CSVEYLAGVGMSTDTQYF
-,TRBJ2-1,TRBV6-6,CASNNRGTYNEQFF
medium-sized,TRBJ1-1,TRBV29-1,CSVWGQLNTEAFF
medium-sized,TRBJ2-3,TRBV18,CASSPSTGGTDTQYF
medium-sized,TRBJ2-3,TRBV6-2/TRBV6-3,CASSYSQAGGSTDTQYF
medium-sized,TRBJ2-5,TRBV7-6,CASSTNYRRGGETQYF
medium-sized,TRBJ2-1,TRBV24-1,CATSGRQVNEQFF
-,TRBJ2-1,TRBV7-9,CASSFLAGSYNEQFF
medium-sized,TRBJ2-1,TRBV19,CASSMSHSSYNEQFF
medium-sized,TRBJ1-4,TRBV5-4,CASSPGDRGREKLFF
medium-sized,TRBJ2-2,TRBV6-1,CASSELGQGRNTGELFF
-,TRBJ1-5,TRBV12-3/TRBV12-4,CASSLTGNSNQPQHF
medium-sized,TRBJ2-6,TRBV6-5,CASSSPGANVLTF
medium-sized,TRBJ2-2,TRBV29-1,CSVGRDLGVSAGELFF
-,TRBJ2-7,TRBV12-3/TRBV12-4,CASSSAGGPYEQYF
medium-sized,TRBJ2-2,TRBV19,CASSDRGRGGELFF
medium-sized,TRBJ1-1,TRBV11-1,CASSLEPGQGGNTEAFF
-,TRBJ1-1,TRBV19,CASRRGTGREVNTEAFF
-,TRBJ1-2,TRBV6-4,CASSDSSLLYGYTF
-,TRBJ1-4,TRBV5-6,CASSLYRLNEKLFF
-,TRBJ1-5,TRBV19,CASSMGGSSNQPQHF
-,TRBJ1-3,TRBV5-1,CASSFSGNTIYF
-,TRBJ2-7,TRBV5-5,CASRTAYEQYF
medium-sized,TRBJ2-3,TRBV6-1,CASSKPTEDTQYF
-,TRBJ2-3,TRBV10-3,CAISTLDGNSQDTQYF
medium-sized,TRBJ1-6,TRBV6-2/TRBV6-3,CASSQLYNSPLHF
medium-sized,TRBJ2-7,TRBV6-5,CASSSGLAGEQYF
medium-sized,TRBJ2-7,TRBV18,CASSPLNGAGEQYF
-,TRBJ2-7,TRBV5-4,CASSGGSSPSHEQYF
-,TRBJ2-2,TRBV30,CAAGTANTGELFF
-,TRBJ1-1,TRBV19,CASSIASVRGRDTEAFF
-,TRBJ2-7,TRBV13,CASSPGGAIDEQYF
medium-sized,TRBJ2-2,TRBV6-6,CASTPGSGELFF
-,TRBJ1-4,TRBV27,CASSFRGLGEKLFF
medium-sized,TRBJ2-7,TRBV15,CATSRGVDEQYF
-,TRBJ1-2,TRBV6-5,CASWTGPNYGCTF
-,TRBJ1-1,TRBV7-6,CASSLVPGTGGLFEAFF